This entry describes one T cell receptor (beta chain). The sample is drawn from a study of technical replicates of blood from a handful of donors. The CDR3 has 13 amino acids. With 0 bases removed from V and 3 bases from J, the gap between germline ends came to 5 bases. Germline V gene sequence: CDR1 SGHTA, CDR2 FQGNSA. Sequencing used immunoSEQ multiplex PCR; TCRdb keeps in-frame clones, though not all of them. The data hold 55,000 to 80,000 clones, with 93% observed a single time. The sequenced sample consisted of T cells isolated from PBMCs. The rearrangement joins TRBV7-2 to TRBJ1-1, with D hard to call. This sequence was found in a human donor in good health. CDR3 amino acids: CASSLASYTEAFF. CDR3 in DNA: TGTGCCAGCAGCTTAGCCTCGTACACTGAAGCTTTCTTT. The full variable domain, with the rest looked up from reference TRBV7-2 and TRBJ1-1, is GAGVSQSPSNKVTEKGKDVELRCDPISGHTALYWYRQSLGQGLEFLIYFQGNSAPDKSGLPSDRFSAERTGGSVSTLTIQRTQQEDSAVYLCASSLASYTEAFFGQGTRLTVV.